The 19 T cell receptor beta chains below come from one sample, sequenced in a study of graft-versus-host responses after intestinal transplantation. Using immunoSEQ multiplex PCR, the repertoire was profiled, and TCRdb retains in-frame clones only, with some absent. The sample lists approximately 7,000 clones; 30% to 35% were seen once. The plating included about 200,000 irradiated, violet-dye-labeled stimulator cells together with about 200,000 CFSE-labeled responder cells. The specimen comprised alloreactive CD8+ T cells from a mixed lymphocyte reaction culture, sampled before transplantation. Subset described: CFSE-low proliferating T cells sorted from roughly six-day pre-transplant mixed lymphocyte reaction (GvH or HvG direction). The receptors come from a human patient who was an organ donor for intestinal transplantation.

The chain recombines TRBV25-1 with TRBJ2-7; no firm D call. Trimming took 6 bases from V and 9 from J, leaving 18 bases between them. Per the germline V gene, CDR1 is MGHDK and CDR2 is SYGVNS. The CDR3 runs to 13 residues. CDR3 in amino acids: CASSLFADPRQYF. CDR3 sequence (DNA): TGTGCCAGCAGCTTGTTTGCGGACCCACGGCAGTACTTC.

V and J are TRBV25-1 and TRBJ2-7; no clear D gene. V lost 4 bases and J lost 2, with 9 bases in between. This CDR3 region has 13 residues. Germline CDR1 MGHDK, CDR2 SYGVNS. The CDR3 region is CASSGPATYEQYF. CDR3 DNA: TGTGCCAGCAGTGGTCCAGCTACCTACGAGCAGTACTTC.

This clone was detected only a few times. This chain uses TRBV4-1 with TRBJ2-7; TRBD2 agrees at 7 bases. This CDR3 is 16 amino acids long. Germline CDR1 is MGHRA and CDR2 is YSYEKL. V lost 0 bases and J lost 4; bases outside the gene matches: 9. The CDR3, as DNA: TGCGCCAGCAGCCAAGATGTAGCGGGCCCTGGGTACGAGCAGTACTTC. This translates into CASSQDVAGPGYEQYF.

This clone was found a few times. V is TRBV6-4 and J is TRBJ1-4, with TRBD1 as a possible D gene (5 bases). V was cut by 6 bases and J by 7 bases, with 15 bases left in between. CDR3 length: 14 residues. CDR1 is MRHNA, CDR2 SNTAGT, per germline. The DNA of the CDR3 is TGTGCCAGCAGAGCAACAAGTGGGGCTGAAAAACTGTTTTTT. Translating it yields CASRATSGAEKLFF.

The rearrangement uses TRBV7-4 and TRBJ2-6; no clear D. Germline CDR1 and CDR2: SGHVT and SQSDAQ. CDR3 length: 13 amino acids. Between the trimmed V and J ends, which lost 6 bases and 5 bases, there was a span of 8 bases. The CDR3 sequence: CASRSFWANVLTF. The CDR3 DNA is TGTGCCAGCAGGTCGTTCTGGGCCAACGTCCTGACTTTC. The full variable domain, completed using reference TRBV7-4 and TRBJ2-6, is GAGVSQSPRYKVAKRGRDVALRCDSISGHVTLYWYRQTLGQGSEVLTYSQSDAQRDKSGRPSGRFSAERPERSVSTLKIQRTEQGDSAVYLCASRSFWANVLTFGAGSRLTVL.

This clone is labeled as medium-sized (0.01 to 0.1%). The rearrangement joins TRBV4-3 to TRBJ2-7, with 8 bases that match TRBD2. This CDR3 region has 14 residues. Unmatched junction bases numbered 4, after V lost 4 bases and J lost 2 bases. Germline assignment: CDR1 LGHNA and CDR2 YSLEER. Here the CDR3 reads CASSPGLVAYEQYF. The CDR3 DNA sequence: TGCGCCAGCAGCCCGGGACTAGTAGCCTACGAGCAGTACTTC.

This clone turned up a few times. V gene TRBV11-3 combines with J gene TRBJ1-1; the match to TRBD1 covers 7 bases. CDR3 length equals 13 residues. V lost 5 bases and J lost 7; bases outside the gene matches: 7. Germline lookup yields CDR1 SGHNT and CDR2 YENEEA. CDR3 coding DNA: TGTGCCAGCAGCCCCACCGGGACAGATGAAGCTTTCTTT. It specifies CASSPTGTDEAFF.

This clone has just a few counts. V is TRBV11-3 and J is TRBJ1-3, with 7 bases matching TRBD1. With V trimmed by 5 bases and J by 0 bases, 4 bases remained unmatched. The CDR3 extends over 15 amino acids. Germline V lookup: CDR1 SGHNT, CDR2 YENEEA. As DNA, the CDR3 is TGTGCCAGCAGCCAGGACAGGAGCTCTGGAAACACCATATATTTT. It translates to CASSQDRSSGNTIYF.

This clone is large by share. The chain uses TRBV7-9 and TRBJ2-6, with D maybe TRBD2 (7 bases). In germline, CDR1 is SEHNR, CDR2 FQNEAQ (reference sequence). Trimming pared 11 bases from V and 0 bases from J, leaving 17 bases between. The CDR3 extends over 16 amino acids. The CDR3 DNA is TGTGCCCGAGGCGGGGGCCAAAGCTCTGGGGCCAACGTCCTGACTTTC. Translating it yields CARGGGQSSGANVLTF.

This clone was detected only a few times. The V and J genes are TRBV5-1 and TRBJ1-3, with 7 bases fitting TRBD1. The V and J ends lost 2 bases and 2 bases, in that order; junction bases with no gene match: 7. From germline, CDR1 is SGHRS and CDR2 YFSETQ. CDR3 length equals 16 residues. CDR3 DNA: TGCGCCAGCAGCTTAGGACAGGAGTTCCCTGGAAACACCATATATTTT. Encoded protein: CASSLGQEFPGNTIYF.

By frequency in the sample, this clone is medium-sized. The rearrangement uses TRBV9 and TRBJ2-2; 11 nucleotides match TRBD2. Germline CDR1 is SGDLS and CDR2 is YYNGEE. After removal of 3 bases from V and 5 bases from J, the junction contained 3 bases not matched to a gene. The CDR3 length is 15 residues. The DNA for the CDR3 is TGTGCCAGCAGCGGGGGGACTAGCGGTACCGGGGAGCTGTTTTTT. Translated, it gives CASSGGTSGTGELFF.

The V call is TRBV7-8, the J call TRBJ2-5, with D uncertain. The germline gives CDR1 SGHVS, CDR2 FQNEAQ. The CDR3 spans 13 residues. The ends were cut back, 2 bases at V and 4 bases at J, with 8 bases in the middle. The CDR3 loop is CASSLYRRETQYF. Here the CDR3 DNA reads TGTGCCAGCAGCTTATATCGGAGAGAGACCCAGTACTTC.

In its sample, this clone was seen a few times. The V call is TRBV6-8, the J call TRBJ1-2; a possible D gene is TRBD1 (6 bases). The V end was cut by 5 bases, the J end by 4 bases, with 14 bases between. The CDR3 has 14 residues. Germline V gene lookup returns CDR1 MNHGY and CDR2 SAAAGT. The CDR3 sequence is CASSPWDTGYGYTF. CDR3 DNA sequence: TGTGCCAGCAGTCCTTGGGACACGGGCTATGGCTACACCTTC.

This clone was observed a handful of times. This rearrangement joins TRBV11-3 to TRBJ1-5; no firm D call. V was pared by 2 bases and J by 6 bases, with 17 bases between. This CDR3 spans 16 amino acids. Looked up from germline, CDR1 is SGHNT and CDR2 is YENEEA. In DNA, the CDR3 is TGTGCCAGCAGCTTATATTACCCCTGGGTAGGTCAGCCCCAGCATTTT. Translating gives CASSLYYPWVGQPQHF.

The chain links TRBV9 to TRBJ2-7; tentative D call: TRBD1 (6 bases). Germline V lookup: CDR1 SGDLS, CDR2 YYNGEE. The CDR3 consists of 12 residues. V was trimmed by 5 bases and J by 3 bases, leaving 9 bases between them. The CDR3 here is CASRTGYYEQYF. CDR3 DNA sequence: TGTGCCAGCAGAACAGGGTACTACGAGCAGTACTTC.

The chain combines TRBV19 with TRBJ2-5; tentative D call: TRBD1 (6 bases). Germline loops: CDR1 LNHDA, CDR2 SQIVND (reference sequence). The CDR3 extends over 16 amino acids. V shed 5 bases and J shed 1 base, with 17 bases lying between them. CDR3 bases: TGTGCCAGTAGTCGCCGGGACACGATTCCCCAAGAGACCCAGTACTTC. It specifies CASSRRDTIPQETQYF.

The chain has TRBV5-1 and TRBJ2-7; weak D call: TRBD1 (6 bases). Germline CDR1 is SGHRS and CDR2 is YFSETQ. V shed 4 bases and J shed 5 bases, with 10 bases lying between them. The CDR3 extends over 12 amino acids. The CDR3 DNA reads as TGCGCCAGCAGCCCCGAGGGGGACGAGCAGTACTTC. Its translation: CASSPEGDEQYF.

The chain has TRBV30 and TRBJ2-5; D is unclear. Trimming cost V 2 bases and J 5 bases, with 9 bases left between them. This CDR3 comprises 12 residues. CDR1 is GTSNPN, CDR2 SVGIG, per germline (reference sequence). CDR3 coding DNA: TGTGCCTGGAGTATAGATTCCGAGACCCAGTACTTC. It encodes CAWSIDSETQYF.

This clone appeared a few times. The CDR3 reads CASRVGTTSEQYF. CDR3 nucleotide sequence: TGTGCCAGCCGAGTTGGGACGACAAGCGAGCAGTACTTC. The genes are TRBV6-5 and TRBJ2-7; D could derive from TRBD1 or TRBD2 (5 bases each). Deletions cut 8 bases from V and 6 bases from J, with 17 bases between. Germline CDR1 is MNHEY and CDR2 is SVGAGI. The CDR3 loop spans 13 amino acids.